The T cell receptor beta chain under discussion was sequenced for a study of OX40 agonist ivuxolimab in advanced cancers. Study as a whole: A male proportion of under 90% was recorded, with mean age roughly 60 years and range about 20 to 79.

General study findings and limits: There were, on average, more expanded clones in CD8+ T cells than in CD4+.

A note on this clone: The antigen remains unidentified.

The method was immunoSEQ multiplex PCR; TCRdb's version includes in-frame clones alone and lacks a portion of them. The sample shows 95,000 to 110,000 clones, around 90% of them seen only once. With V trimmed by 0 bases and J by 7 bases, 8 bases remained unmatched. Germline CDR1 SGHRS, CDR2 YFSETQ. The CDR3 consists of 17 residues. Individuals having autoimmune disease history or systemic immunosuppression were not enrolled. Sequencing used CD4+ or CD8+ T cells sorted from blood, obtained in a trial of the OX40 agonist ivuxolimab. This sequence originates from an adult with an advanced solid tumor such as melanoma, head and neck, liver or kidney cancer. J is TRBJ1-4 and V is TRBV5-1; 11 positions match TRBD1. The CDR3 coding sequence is TGCGCCAGCAGCTTGGGGACAGGGGGCTATAGAGGTGAAAAACTGTTTTTT. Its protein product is CASSLGTGGYRGEKLFF.